A selection of T cell receptor beta chains follows, all from one sample in a study of response to subunit inactivated influenza vaccine. MiXCR was run by TCRdb on the RT-PCR reads, yielding one entry per CDR3 protein. The sample consists of about 620,000 distinct CDR3 sequences, over 9.5% of them appearing once. The material sequenced was PBMCs from blood, taken on the day of vaccination. These receptors all stem from a man in his fifties or sixties who received an inactivated influenza vaccine. CDR3s include the opening cysteine and the closing phenylalanine or tryptophan. D genes are given only for firm matches. The size field is filled for only some rows; it gives once, few, many or a size class.

V gene	J gene	D gene	clone size	CDR3 DNA	CDR3 protein
TRBV7-9	TRBJ2-7	NA	NA	TGTGCCAGCAGCTTCTATATGGAAGGTTACGAGCAGTACTTC	CASSFYMEGYEQYF
TRBV7-3	TRBJ2-1	TRBD2	few	TGTGCCAGCAGCTTGCGTAGCGGGAGGGGGCGGTTGGATGAGCAGTTCTTC	CASSLRSGRGRLDEQFF
TRBV11-2	TRBJ2-1	TRBD1	NA	TGTGCCAGCAGCGTATCGACAGGGGCCTCCTACAATGAGCAGTTCTTC	CASSVSTGASYNEQFF
TRBV5-1	TRBJ1-1	NA	few	TGCGCCAGCAGCCCGGAGGTTTTTAACACTGAAGCTTTCTTT	CASSPEVFNTEAFF
TRBV7-2	TRBJ2-5	TRBD2	NA	TGTGCCAGCGGCTTAGGGACTAGCGGGAGTCGTGGAGAGACCCAGTACTTC	CASGLGTSGSRGETQYF
TRBV4-1	TRBJ2-3	TRBD2	NA	TGCGCCAGCAGCCACGCACTAGCGGGGGGACGCACAGATACGCAGTATTTT	CASSHALAGGRTDTQYF
TRBV2	TRBJ2-1	NA	NA	TGTGCCAGCAGTGAAGCGGCACTAAAAACCGGGACTTACAATGAGCAGTTCTTC	CASSEAALKTGTYNEQFF
TRBV29-1	TRBJ2-5	TRBD2	NA	TGCAGCGTTGAAAGTCTAGCGGGAGTCCCCCAAGAGACCCAGTACTTC	CSVESLAGVPQETQYF
TRBV6-1	TRBJ2-3	NA	many	TGTGCCAGCAGCCTCTATGGGGGTTTTCCTTTATTCGCAGATACGCAGTATTTT	CASSLYGGFPLFADTQYF
TRBV7-2	TRBJ1-2	TRBD1	NA	TGTGCCAGCAGCTTAGTCACAGGGGGCAACTATGGCTACACCTTC	CASSLVTGGNYGYTF